This T cell receptor (beta chain) was identified during a study of blood T cell repertoires in COVID-19. Study-level background: The cDNA or gDNA used as material had been derived from T cells, B-cell-depleted T cells, or PBMCs.

Profiled with immunoSEQ multiplex PCR; TCRdb holds only in-frame clones, not every one. The sample includes just over 300,000 clones, 87% seen only once; the top ten take about 2.3%. The length of the CDR3 is 16 residues. From germline, CDR1 is SGHRS and CDR2 YFSETQ. The V gene lost 4 bases and the J gene lost 1 base, with 17 bases spanning the gap. The origin of this receptor is a man aged 18 to 29 with active or convalescent COVID-19. Specimen: peripheral blood. The chain uses TRBV5-1 and TRBJ2-5; D possibly corresponds to TRBD2 (7 bases). Here the CDR3 reads CASSRGGALFQETQYF. The DNA for the CDR3 is TGCGCCAGCAGCAGAGGGGGGGCTCTTTTCCAAGAGACCCAGTACTTC.